Sequencing of this T cell receptor beta chain was carried out in a study of T cell changes during pregnancy in multiple sclerosis. The assay was immunoSEQ multiplex PCR, and TCRdb's table has in-frame clones only and misses some. Here the sample spans approximately 60,000 clones, approximately 93% being singletons. The V end was cut by 1 base, the J end by 0 bases, with 16 bases between. The germline gives CDR1 SGHAT, CDR2 FQNNGV. CDR3 length: 17 residues. The chain recombines TRBV11-2 with TRBJ2-7; D call uncertain. This sequence originates from a female donor with multiple sclerosis, enrolled in a pregnancy study. This specimen was CD8+ T cells from peripheral blood mononuclear cells, taken in the second trimester of pregnancy. The CDR3: CASSLGPRVWSSYEQYF. The CDR3 nucleotides read TGTGCCAGCAGCTTAGGACCCCGGGTTTGGAGCTCCTACGAGCAGTACTTC. The whole variable domain, filled in from reference TRBV11-2 and TRBJ2-7, reads EAGVAQSPRYKIIEKRQSVAFWCNPISGHATLYWYQQILGQGPKLLIQFQNNGVVDDSQLPKDRFSAERLKGVDSTLKIQPAKLEDSAVYLCASSLGPRVWSSYEQYFGPGTRLTVT.